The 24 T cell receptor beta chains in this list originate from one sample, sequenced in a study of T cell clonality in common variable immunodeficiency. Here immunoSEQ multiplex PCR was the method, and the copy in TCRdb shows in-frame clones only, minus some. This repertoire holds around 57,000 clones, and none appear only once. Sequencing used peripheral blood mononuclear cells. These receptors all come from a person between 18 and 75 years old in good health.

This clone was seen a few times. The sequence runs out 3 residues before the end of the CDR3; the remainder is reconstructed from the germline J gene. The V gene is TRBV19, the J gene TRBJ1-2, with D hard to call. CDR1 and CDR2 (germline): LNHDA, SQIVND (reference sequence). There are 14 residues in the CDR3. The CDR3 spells CASSIVAVMRGYTF. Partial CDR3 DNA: TGTGCCAGTAGTATAGTAGCAGTCATGAGGGGC.

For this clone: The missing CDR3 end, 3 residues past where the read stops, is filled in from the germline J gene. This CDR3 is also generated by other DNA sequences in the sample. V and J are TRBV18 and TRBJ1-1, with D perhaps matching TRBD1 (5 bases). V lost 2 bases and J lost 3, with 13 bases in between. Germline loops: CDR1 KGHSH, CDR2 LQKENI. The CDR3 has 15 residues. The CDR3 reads CASSPSGGRDTEAFF. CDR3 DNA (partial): TGTGCCAGCTCACCATCGGGGGGTCGGGACACTGAA.

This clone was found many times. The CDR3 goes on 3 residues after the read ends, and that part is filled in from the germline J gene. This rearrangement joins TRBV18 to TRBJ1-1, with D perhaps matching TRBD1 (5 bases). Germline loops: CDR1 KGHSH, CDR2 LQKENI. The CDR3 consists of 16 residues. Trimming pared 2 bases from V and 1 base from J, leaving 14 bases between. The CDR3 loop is CASSPRGAAGNTEAFF. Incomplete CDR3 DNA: TGTGCCAGCTCACCAAGGGGAGCAGCAGGGAACACTGAA. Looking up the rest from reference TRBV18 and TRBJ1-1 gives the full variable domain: NAGVMQNPRHLVRRRGQEARLRCSPMKGHSHVYWYRQLPEEGLKFMVYLQKENIIDESGMPKERFSAEFPKEGPSILRIQQVVRGDSAAYFCASSPRGAAGNTEAFFGQGTRLTVV.

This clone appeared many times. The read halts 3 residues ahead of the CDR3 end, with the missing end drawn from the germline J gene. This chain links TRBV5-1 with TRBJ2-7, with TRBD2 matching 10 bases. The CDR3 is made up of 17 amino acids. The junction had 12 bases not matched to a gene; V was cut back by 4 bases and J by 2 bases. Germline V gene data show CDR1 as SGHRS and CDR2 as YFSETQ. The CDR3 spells CASSMGYRTSGPYEQYF. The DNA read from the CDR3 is TGCGCCAGCAGCATGGGCTACCGGACTAGCGGACCCTACGAG.

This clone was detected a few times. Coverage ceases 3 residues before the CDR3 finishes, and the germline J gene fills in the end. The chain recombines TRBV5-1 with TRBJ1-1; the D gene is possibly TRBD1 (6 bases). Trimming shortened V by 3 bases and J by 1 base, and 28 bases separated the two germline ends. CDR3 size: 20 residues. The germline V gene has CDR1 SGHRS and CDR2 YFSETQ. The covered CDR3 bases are TGCGCCAGCAGCTCCCACACCCCTCAAGACAGGTCGGTGTCGAACACTGAA. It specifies CASSSHTPQDRSVSNTE. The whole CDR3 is CASSSHTPQDRSVSNTEAFF.

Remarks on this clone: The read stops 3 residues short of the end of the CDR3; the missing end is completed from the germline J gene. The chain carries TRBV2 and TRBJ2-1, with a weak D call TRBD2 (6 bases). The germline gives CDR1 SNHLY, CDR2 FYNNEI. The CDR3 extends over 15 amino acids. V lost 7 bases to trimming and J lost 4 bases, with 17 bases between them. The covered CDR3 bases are TGTGCCAGCATGGAACCCGGGACTCGTTACAATGAG. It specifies CASMEPGTRYNE. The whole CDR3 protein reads CASMEPGTRYNEQFF.

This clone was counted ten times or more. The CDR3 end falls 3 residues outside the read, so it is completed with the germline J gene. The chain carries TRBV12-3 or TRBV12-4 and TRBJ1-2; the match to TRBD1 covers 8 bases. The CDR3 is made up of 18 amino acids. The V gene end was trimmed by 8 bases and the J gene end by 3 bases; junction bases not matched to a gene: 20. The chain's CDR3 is CASGIIRSGGSSDYGYTF. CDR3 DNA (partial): TGTGCCAGCGGCATCATACGGTCAGGGGGCTCTAGTGACTATGGC.

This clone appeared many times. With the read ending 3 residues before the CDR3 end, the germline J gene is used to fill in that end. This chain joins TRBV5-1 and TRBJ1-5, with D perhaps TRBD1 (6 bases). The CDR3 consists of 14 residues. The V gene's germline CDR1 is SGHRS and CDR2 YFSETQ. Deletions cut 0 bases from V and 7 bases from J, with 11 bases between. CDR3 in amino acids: CASSLEAGAQPQHF. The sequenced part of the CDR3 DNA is TGCGCCAGCAGCTTGGAGGCGGGGGCCCAGCCC.

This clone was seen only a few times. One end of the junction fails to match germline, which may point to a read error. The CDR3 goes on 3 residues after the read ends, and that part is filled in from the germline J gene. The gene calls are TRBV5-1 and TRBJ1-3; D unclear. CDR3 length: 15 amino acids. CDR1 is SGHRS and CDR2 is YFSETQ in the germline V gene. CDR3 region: CASSLVPDSGNTIYF. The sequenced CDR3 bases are TGCGCCAGCAGCTTGGTCCCGGACTCTGGAAACACA.

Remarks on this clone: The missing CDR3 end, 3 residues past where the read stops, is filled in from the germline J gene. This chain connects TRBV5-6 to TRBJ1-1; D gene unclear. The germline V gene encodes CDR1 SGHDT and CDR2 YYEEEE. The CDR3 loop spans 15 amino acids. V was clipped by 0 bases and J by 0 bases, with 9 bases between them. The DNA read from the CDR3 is TGTGCCAGCAGCTTGGCCGGGGTCATGAACACTGAA. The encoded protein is CASSLAGVMNTE. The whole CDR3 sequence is CASSLAGVMNTEAFF.

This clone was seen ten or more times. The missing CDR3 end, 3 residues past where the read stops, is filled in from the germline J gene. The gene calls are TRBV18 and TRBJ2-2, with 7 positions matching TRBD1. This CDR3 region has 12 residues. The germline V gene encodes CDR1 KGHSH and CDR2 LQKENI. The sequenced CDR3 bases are TGTGCCAGCTCACCCGACAGGGTGAGG. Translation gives CASSPDRVR. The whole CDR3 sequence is CASSPDRVRLFF.

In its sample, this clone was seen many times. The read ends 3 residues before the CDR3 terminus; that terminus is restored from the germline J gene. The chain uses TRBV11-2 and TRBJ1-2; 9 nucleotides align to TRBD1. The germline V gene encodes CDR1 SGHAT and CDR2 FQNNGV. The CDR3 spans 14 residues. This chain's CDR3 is CASSPWTGELGYTF. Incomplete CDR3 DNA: TGTGCCAGCAGCCCCTGGACAGGGGAATTAGGC.

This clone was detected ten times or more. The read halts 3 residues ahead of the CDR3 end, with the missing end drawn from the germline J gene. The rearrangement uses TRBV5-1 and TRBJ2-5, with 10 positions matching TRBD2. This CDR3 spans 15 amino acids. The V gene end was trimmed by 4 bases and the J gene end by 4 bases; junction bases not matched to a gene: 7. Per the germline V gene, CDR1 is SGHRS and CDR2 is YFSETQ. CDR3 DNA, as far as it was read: TGCGCCAGCAGCGACCTAGCGGGAGTAGGAGAGACC. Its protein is CASSDLAGVGET. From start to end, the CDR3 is CASSDLAGVGETQYF.

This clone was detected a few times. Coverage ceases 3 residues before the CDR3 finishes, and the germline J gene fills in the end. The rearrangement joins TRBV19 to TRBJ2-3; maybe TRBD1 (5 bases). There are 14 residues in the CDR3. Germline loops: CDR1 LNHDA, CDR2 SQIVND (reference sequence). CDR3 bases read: TGTGCCAGTAGTATTTCCAGACAGAATCAGCCG. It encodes CASSISRQNQP. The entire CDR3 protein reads CASSISRQNQPQYF.

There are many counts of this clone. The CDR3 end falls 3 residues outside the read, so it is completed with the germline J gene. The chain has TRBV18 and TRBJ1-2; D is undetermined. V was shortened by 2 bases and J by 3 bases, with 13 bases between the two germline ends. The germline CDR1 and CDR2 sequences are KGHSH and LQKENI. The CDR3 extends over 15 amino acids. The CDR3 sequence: CASSPDRGSDYGYTF. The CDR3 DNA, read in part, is TGTGCCAGCTCACCAGATAGAGGGTCAGACTATGGC.

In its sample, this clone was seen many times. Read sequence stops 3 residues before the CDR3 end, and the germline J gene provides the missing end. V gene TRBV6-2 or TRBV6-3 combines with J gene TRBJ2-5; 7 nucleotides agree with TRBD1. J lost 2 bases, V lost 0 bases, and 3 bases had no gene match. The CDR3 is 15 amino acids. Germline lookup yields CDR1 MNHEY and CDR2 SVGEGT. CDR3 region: CASSYSRGRQETQYF. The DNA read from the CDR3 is TGTGCCAGCAGTTACTCGAGGGGGCGGCAAGAGACC.

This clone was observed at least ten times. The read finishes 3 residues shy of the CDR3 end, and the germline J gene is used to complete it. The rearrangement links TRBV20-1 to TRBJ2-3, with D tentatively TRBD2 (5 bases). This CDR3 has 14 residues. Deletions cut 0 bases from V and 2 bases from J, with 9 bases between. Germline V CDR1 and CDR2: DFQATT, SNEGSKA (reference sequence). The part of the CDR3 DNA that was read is TGCAGTGCTAGAGACGAGAGGGTCACAGATACG. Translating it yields CSARDERVTDT. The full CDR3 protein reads CSARDERVTDTQYF.

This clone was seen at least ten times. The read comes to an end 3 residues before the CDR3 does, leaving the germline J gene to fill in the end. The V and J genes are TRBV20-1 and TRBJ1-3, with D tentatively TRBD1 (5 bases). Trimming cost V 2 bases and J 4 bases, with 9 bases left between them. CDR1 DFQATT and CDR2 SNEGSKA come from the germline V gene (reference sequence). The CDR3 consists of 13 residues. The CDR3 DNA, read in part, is TGCAGTGCTAGACCAGGGTTCGGAAACACC. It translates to CSARPGFGNT. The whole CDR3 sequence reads CSARPGFGNTIYF.

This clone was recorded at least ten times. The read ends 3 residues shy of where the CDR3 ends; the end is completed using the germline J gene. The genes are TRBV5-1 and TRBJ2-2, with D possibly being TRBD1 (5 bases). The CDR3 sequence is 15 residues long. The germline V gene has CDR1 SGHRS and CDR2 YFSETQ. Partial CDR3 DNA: TGCGCCAGCAGTCCGTCGTGGTCTGGGGCCAACGTG. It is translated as CASSPSWSGANV. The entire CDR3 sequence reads CASSPSWSGANVLFF.

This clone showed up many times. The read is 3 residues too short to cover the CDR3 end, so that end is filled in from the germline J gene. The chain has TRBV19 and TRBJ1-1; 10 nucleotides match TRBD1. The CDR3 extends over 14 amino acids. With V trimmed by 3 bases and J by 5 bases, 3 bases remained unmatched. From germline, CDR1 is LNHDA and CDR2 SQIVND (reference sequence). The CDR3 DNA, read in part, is TGTGCCAGTAGTATGGGACAGGGGTTTACTGAA. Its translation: CASSMGQGFTE. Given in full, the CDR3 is CASSMGQGFTEAFF.

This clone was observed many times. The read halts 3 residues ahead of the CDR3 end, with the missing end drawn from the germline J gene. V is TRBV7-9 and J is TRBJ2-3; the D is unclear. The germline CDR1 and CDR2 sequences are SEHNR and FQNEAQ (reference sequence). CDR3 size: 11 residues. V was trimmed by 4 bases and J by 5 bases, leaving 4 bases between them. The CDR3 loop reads CASSSVDTQYF. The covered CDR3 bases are TGTGCCAGCAGCTCGGTAGATACG.

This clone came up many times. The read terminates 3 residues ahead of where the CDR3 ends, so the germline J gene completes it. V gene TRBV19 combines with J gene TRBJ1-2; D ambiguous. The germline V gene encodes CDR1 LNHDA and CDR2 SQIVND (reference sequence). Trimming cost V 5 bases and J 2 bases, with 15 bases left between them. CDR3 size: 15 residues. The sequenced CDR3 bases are TGTGCCAGTAGTGTGCTAGCCGTGGACAACTATGGC. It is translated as CASSVLAVDNYG. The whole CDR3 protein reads CASSVLAVDNYGYTF.

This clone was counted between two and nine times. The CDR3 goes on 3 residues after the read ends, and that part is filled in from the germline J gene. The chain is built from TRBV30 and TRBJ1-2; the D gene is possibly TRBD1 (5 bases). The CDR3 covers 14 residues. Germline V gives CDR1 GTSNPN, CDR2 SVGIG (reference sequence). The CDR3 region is CAWRGSRDFNDYTF. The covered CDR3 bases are TGTGCCTGGAGGGGGTCCCGGGACTTTAATGAC.

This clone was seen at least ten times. The CDR3 DNA, read in part, is TGTGCCAGCAGCGAGGAGGGGACCGGGGAG. Encoded protein: CASSEEGTGE. The whole CDR3 sequence is CASSEEGTGELFF. J is TRBJ2-2 and V is TRBV6-4; D might be TRBD2 (6 bases). Sequencing ends 3 residues short of the CDR3 end; the germline J gene provides the rest. The germline V gene has CDR1 MRHNA and CDR2 SNTAGT. CDR3 length: 13 amino acids. The V and J ends lost 6 bases and 5 bases respectively, with 10 bases between them.